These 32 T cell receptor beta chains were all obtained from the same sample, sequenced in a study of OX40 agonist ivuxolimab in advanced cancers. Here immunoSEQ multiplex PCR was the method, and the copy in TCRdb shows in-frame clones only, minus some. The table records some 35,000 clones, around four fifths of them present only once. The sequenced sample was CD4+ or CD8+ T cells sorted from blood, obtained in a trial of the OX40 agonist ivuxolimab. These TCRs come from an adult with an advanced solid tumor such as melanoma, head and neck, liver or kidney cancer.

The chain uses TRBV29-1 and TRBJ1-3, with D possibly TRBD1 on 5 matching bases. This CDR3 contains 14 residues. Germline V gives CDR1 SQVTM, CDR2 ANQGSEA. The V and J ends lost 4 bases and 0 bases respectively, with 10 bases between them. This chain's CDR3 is CSVVNRNSGNTIYF. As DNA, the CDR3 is TGCAGCGTTGTGAACAGGAACTCTGGAAACACCATATATTTT.

CDR3 in amino acids: CASSLGGVNTEAFF. Here the CDR3 DNA reads TGTGCCAGCAGCTTAGGGGGGGTGAACACTGAAGCTTTCTTT. The V gene is TRBV7-3, the J gene TRBJ1-1; D may be TRBD1 (5 bases). V lost 2 bases to trimming and J lost 0 bases, with 7 bases between them. The CDR3 is 14 residues long. Per the germline V gene, CDR1 is SGHTA and CDR2 is FQGTGA.

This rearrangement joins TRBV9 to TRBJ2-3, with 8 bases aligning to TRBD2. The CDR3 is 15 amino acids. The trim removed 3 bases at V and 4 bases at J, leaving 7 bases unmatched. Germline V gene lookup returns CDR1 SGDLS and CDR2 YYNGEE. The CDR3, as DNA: TGTGCCAGCAGCGCGACTAGCGTTACGGCAGATACGCAGTATTTT. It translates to CASSATSVTADTQYF.

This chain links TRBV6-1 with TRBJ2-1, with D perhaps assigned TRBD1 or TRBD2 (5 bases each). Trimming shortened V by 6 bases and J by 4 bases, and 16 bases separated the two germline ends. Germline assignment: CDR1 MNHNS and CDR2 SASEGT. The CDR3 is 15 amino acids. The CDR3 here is CASRVLEWGYNEQFF. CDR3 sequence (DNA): TGTGCCAGCAGGGTCCTGGAGTGGGGGTACAATGAGCAGTTCTTC.

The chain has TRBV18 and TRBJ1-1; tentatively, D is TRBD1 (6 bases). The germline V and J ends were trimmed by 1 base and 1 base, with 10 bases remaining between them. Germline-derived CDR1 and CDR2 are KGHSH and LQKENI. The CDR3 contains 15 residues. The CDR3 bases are TGTGCCAGCTCACCACAAGGGGGATGGAACACTGAAGCTTTCTTT. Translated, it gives CASSPQGGWNTEAFF.

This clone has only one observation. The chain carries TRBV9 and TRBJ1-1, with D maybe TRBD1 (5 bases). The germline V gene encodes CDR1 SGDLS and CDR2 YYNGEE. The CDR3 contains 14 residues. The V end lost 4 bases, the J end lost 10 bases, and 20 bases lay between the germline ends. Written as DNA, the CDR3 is TGTGCCAGCAGCCCCTATGAGGGGAGTGATGTAGCTTTCTTT. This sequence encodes CASSPYEGSDVAFF.

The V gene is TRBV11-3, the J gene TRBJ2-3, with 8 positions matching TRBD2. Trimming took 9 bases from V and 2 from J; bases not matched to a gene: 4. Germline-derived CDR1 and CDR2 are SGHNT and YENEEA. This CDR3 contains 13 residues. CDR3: CASQRESTDTQYF. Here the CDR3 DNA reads TGTGCCAGTCAGCGGGAGTCCACAGATACGCAGTATTTT.

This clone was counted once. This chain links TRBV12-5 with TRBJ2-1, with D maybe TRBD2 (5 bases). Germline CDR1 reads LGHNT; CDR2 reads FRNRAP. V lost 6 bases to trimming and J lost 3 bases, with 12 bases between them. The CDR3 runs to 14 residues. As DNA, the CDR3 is TGTGCTAGTGGCCCCGGCCGGGACTACAATGAGCAGTTCTTC. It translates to CASGPGRDYNEQFF.

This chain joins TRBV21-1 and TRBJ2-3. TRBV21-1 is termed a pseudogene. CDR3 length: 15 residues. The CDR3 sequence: CASSKRRGQTDTQYF. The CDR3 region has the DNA TGTGCCAGCAGCAAACGTCGGGGGCAAACGGATACGCAGTATTTT.

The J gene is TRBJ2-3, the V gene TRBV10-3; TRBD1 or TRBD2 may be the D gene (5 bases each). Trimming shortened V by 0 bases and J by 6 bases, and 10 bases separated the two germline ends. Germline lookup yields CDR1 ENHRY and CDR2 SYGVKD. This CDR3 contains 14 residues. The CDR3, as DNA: TGTGCCATCAGTGAGTCGATCGGGACGGATACGCAGTATTTT. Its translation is CAISESIGTDTQYF.

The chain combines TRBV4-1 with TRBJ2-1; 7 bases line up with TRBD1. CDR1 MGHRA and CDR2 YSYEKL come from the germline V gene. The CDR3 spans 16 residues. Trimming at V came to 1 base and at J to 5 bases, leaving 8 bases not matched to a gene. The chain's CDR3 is CASSQVNRGINNEQFF. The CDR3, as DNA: TGCGCCAGCAGCCAAGTTAACAGGGGTATCAACAATGAGCAGTTCTTC.

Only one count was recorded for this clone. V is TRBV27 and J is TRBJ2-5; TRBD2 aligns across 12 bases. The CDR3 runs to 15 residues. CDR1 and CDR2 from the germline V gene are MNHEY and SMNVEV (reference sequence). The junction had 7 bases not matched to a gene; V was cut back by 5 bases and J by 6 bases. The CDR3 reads CASSPGLAGKQTQYF. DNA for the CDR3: TGTGCCAGCAGTCCTGGACTAGCGGGGAAGCAGACCCAGTACTTC.

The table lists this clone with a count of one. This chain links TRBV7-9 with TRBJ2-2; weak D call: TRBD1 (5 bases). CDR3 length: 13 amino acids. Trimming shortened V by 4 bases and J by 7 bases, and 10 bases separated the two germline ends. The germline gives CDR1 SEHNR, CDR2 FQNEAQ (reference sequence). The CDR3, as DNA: TGTGCCAGCAGCTCCCAGGGCGACGGGGAGCTGTTTTTT. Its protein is CASSSQGDGELFF.

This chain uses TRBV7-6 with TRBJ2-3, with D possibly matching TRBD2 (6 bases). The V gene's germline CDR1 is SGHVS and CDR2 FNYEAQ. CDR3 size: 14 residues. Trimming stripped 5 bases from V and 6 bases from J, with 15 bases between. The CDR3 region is CASSPRTIRDTQYF. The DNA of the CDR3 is TGTGCCAGCAGCCCTAGGACTATAAGGGATACGCAGTATTTT. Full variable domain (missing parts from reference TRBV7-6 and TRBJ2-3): GAGVSQSPRYKVTKRGQDVALRCDPISGHVSLYWYRQALGQGPEFLTYFNYEAQQDKSGLPNDRFSAERPEGSISTLTIQRTEQRDSAMYRCASSPRTIRDTQYFGPGTRLTVL.

This CDR3 reads CASTSGVNTEAFF. For the CDR3, the DNA is TGTGCCAGCACCTCAGGGGTGAACACTGAAGCTTTCTTT. The rearrangement joins TRBV14 to TRBJ1-1, with D possibly matching TRBD1 (6 bases). The CDR3 covers 13 residues. With 7 bases removed from V and 0 bases from J, the gap between germline ends came to 9 bases. Per germline, CDR1 SGHDN and CDR2 FVKESK.

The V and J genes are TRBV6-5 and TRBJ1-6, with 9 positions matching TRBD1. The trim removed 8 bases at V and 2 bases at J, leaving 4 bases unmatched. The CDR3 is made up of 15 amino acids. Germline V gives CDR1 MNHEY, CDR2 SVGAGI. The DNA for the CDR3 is TGTGCCAGCCGAGGACAGGGGACCTATAATTCACCCCTCCACTTT. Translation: CASRGQGTYNSPLHF.

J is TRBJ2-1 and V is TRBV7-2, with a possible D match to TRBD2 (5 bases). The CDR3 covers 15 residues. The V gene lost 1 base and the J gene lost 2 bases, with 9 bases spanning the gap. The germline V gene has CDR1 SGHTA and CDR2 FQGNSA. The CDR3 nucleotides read TGTGCCAGCAGCTTAGAACTAGGTCCCTACAATGAGCAGTTCTTC. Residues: CASSLELGPYNEQFF. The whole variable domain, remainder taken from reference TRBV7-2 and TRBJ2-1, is GAGVSQSPSNKVTEKGKDVELRCDPISGHTALYWYRQSLGQGLEFLIYFQGNSAPDKSGLPSDRFSAERTGGSVSTLTIQRTQQEDSAVYLCASSLELGPYNEQFFGPGTRLTVL.

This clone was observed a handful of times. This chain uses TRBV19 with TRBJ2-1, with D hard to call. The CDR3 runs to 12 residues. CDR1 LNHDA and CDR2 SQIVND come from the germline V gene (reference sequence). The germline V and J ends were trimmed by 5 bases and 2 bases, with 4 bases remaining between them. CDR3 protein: CASSRAYNEQFF. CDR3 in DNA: TGTGCCAGTAGTCGAGCCTACAATGAGCAGTTCTTC.

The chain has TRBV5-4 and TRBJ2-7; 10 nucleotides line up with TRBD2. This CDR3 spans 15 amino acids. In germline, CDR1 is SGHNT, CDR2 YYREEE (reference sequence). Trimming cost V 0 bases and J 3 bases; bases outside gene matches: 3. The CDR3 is CASSLGTSGFYEQYF. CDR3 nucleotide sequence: TGTGCCAGCAGCTTGGGGACTAGCGGCTTCTACGAGCAGTACTTC.

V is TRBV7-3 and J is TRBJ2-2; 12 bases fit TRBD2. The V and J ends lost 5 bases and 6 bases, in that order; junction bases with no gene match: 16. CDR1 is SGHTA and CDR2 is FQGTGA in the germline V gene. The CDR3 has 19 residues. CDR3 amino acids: CASSQPTSGRSKEAGELFF. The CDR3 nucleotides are TGTGCCAGCAGCCAACCGACTAGCGGGAGAAGTAAGGAAGCCGGGGAGCTGTTTTTT.

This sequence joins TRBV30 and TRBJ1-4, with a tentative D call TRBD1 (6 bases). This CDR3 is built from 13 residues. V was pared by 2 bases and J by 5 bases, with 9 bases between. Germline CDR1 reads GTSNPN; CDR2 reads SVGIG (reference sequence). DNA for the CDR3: TGTGCCTGGAGTACAGGGTTGAATGAAAAACTGTTTTTT. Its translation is CAWSTGLNEKLFF.

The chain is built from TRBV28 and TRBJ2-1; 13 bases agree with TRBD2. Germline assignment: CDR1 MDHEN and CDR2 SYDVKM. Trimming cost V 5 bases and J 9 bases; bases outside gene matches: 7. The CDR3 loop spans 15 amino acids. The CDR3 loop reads CASSLPGTSGTEQFF. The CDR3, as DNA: TGTGCCAGCAGTCTCCCAGGGACTAGCGGGACTGAGCAGTTCTTC.

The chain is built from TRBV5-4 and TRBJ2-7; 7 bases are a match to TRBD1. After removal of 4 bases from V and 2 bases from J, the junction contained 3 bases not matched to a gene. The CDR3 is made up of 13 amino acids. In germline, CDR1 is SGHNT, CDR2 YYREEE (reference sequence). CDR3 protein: CASSHGQAYEQYF. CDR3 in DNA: TGTGCCAGCAGCCATGGACAGGCCTACGAGCAGTACTTC.

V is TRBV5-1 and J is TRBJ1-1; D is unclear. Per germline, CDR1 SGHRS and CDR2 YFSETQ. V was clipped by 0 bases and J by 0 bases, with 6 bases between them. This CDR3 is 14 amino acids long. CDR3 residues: CASSLAEMNTEAFF. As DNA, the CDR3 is TGCGCCAGCAGCTTGGCCGAGATGAACACTGAAGCTTTCTTT.

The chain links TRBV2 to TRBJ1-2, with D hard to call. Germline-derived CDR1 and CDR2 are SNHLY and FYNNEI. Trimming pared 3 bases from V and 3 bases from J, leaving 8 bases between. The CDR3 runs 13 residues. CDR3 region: CASSDRPDYGYTF. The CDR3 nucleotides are TGTGCCAGCAGTGACCGCCCGGACTATGGCTACACCTTC.

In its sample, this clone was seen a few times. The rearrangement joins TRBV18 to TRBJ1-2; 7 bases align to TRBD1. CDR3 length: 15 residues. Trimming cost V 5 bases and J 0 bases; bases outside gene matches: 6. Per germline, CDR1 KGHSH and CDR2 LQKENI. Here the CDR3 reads CASSDRDRPNYGYTF. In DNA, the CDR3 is TGTGCCAGCTCAGACCGGGACAGACCTAACTATGGCTACACCTTC.

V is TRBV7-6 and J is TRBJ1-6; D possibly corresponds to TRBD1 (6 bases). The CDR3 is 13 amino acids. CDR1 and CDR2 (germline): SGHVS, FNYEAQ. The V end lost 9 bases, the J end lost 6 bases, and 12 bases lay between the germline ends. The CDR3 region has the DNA TGTGCCAGTCGATACAGGGTTAATTCACCCCTCCACTTT. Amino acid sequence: CASRYRVNSPLHF.

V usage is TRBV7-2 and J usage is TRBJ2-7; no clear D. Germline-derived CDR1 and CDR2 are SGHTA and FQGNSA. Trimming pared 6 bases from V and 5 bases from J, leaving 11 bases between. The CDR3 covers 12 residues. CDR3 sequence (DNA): TGTGCCAGCAGTTTCATCTTCAACGAGCAGTACTTC. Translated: CASSFIFNEQYF.

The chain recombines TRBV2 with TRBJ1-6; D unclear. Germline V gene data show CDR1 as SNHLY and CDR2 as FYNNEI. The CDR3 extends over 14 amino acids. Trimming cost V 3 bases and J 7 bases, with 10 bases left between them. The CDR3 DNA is TGTGCCAGCAGTGACAGGACCCCCAATTCACCCCTCCACTTT. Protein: CASSDRTPNSPLHF.

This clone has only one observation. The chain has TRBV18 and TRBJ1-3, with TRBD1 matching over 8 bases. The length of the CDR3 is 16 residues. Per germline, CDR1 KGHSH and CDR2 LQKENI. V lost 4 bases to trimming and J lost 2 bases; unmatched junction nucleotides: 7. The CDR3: CASSLNRGDAGNTIYF. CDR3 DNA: TGTGCCAGCTCACTTAACAGGGGGGACGCTGGAAACACCATATATTTT.

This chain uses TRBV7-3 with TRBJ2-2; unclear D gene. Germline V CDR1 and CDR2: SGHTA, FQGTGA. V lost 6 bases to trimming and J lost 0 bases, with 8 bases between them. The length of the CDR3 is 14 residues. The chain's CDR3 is CASSSQPNTGELFF. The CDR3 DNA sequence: TGTGCCAGCAGTTCTCAACCGAACACCGGGGAGCTGTTTTTT.

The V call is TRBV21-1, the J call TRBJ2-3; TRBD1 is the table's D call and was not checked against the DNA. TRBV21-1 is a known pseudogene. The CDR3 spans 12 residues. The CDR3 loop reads CASSTRGDTQYF. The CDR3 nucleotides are TGTGCCAGCAGCACAAGGGGTGATACGCAGTATTTT.